This TCR beta chain was sequenced during a study of CD8+CD57+ T cells in acquired aplastic anemia. The germline V gene has CDR1 MNHEY and CDR2 SVGAGI. V gave up 4 bases and J gave up 2 bases; unmatched junction bases: 3. There are 14 residues in the CDR3. Flow cytometry had shown expanded CD8+CD57+ cells in the patients chosen for sequencing. Researchers used genomic DNA as the template to profile TCR beta VDJ and CDR3. Using its own MiXCR run on the reads, TCRdb lists one record per CDR3 protein. The sample holds approximately 180,000 distinct CDR3 sequences; roughly 48% are singletons and the top ten take over 0.95%. This clonotype was found a few times.

The receptor comes from a human donor with aplastic anemia. The sample was sorted CD4+, CD8+, or CD8+CD57+ T cells (not recorded which) from PBMCs. The rearrangement links TRBV6-5 to TRBJ2-7; the match to TRBD1 covers 9 bases. The CDR3 sequence: CASSSGTGTYEQYF. In nucleotides, the CDR3 is TGTGCCAGCAGTTCCGGGACAGGGACCTACGAGCAGTACTTC.